A single sample gave rise to the 31 T cell receptor beta chains below, sequenced in a study of CD8+CD57+ T cells in acquired aplastic anemia (dated by TCRdb to about 2018). Expansion of CD8+CD57+ cells had been shown by flow cytometry in the patients chosen for sequencing. The sequencer listed for this sample is Illumina HiSeq 2000. TCR beta VDJ combination and CDR3 sequence profiling used genomic DNA as the template. TCRdb reran the public reads through fastp at Q25 and MiXCR, keeping productive beta chains. Rows are unified per CDR3 protein, each entry keeping the most common DNA and genes. The sample contains about 160,000 distinct CDR3 sequences, roughly half of them found a single time. The top ten constitute about 2.9% of the sample. The specimen was sorted CD4+, CD8+, or CD8+CD57+ T cells (not recorded which) from PBMCs. These receptors all stem from a human donor with aplastic anemia.

This clonotype appeared many times. V gene TRBV12-3 or TRBV12-4 combines with J gene TRBJ1-2, with a tentative D call TRBD1 (5 bases). The V gene lost 4 bases and the J gene lost 3 bases, with 15 bases spanning the gap. The CDR3 is 15 amino acids. CDR3 protein: CASSSPARGDYGYTF. As DNA, the CDR3 is TGTGCCAGCAGTTCCCCCGCCCGGGGGGACTATGGCTACACCTTC.

The chain joins TRBV19 to TRBJ2-5; 11 bases match TRBD2. After removal of 9 bases from V and 5 bases from J, the junction contained 5 bases not matched to a gene. The germline gives CDR1 LNHDA, CDR2 SQIVND (reference sequence). The CDR3 has 13 amino acids. CDR3 in DNA: TGTGCCAGGTTAGCGGGGGGGCCTGAGACCCAGTACTTC. Its protein is CARLAGGPETQYF.

V usage is TRBV6-5 and J usage is TRBJ2-5; no reliable D call. Trimming shortened V by 4 bases and J by 5 bases, and 14 bases separated the two germline ends. Per the germline V gene, CDR1 is MNHEY and CDR2 is SVGAGI. The CDR3 has 14 amino acids. In DNA, the CDR3 is TGTGCCAGCAGTTTTGGCGGACGGGCCGAGACCCAGTACTTC. Protein sequence: CASSFGGRAETQYF.

This clonotype was counted at least ten times. CDR3 protein: CSAREWDRVSTDTQYF. The CDR3 coding sequence is TGCAGTGCTAGAGAATGGGACAGGGTGAGCACAGATACGCAGTATTTT. The chain uses TRBV20-1 and TRBJ2-3, with 9 nucleotides matching TRBD1. Trimming at V came to 0 bases and at J to 0 bases, leaving 4 bases not matched to a gene. Germline assignment: CDR1 DFQATT and CDR2 SNEGSKA (reference sequence). CDR3 length: 16 amino acids.

J is TRBJ1-2 and V is TRBV2, with 8 bases lining up with TRBD1. The CDR3 extends over 13 amino acids. CDR1 and CDR2 from the germline V gene are SNHLY and FYNNEI. The ends lost 10 bases at V and 6 bases at J; junction bases unmatched: 10. CDR3 sequence (DNA): TGTGCCACATTCGTCCAGGGGGCGAATGGCTACACCTTC. Amino acids: CATFVQGANGYTF.

Details on this clonotype: It is likely a read error, because the conserved phenylalanine at the end of the CDR3 is missing. The DNA is left out, because the CDR3 cannot be placed on it with certainty; the CDR3 is given as TCRdb lists it. The chain carries TRBV7-2 and TRBJ2-1; the table names TRBD2, a call not compared with the DNA. CDR1 is SGHTA and CDR2 is FQGNSA in the germline V gene. The CDR3 region is 12 residues in length, termini included. The CDR3 region is CASSLGLAGVRV.

This clonotype was seen repeatedly, ten times or more. The chain links TRBV5-1 to TRBJ2-1; 11 nucleotides align to TRBD2. V dropped 2 bases and J dropped 7; count of bases not matched to a gene: 5. There are 15 residues in the CDR3. CDR1 is SGHRS, CDR2 YFSETQ, per germline. In DNA form, the CDR3 reads TGCGCCAGCAGCTTCACTAGCGGGAGCACGAATGAGCAGTTCTTC. Encoded protein: CASSFTSGSTNEQFF.

This clonotype was found once. The rearrangement links TRBV20-1 to TRBJ2-7; D is ambiguous. Trimming took 6 bases from V and 0 from J, leaving 9 bases between them. The CDR3 covers 12 residues. Germline V gene lookup returns CDR1 DFQATT and CDR2 SNEGSKA (reference sequence). The CDR3 region has the DNA TGCAGTGCACCTCCGTGCTCCTACGAGCAGTACGTC. Amino acid sequence: CSAPPCSYEQYV.

The V gene is TRBV15, the J gene TRBJ1-5; tentative D call: TRBD1 (5 bases). The CDR3 runs to 14 residues. V was shortened by 2 bases and J by 1 base, with 6 bases between the two germline ends. CDR1 is LNHNV, CDR2 YYDKDF, per germline (reference sequence). CDR3 region: CATSRRDSNQPQHF. DNA of the CDR3: TGTGCCACCAGCAGAAGGGACAGCAATCAGCCCCAGCATTTT.

Notes on this clonotype: This clone may be a read error of a much larger clone one base away. The rearrangement joins TRBV4-3 to TRBJ2-2, with a possible D match to TRBD2 (6 bases). Germline values: CDR1 LGHNA, CDR2 YSLEER. This CDR3 comprises 15 residues. The DNA for the CDR3 is TGCGCCAGCAGCCAAGACCAAACGGAAGCCGGGGGGCTGTTTTTT. It encodes CASSQDQTEAGGLFF.

The chain joins TRBV5-5 to TRBJ1-5, with TRBD1 identical over 11 bases. V shed 1 base and J 5 bases; nucleotides not matched to a gene: 2. This CDR3 has 15 residues. CDR1 and CDR2 from the germline V gene are SGHKS and YYEKEE (reference sequence). The CDR3: CASSLRTGGDQPQHF. CDR3 in DNA: TGTGCCAGCAGCTTGCGGACAGGGGGCGATCAGCCCCAGCATTTT.

The table lists this clonotype with a count of one. This likely comes from a read error, as the CDR3 has no conserved phenylalanine or tryptophan at its end. The V and J genes are TRBV6-5 and TRBJ1-1; D perhaps matches TRBD1 (5 bases). The V gene lost 4 bases and the J gene lost 0 bases, with 18 bases spanning the gap. The CDR3 has 17 amino acids. Germline CDR1 is MNHEY and CDR2 is SVGAGI. The CDR3 sequence: CASSSRQRRGVNTEAFL. CDR3 nucleotides: TGTGCCAGCAGTTCCCGTCAACGACGGGGGGTGAACACTGAAGCTTTCCTT.

Notes on this clonotype: This clone may be a read error of a much larger clone one base away. V gene TRBV27 combines with J gene TRBJ2-7; 7 bases align to TRBD1. The CDR3 is 15 residues long. With V trimmed by 5 bases and J by 6 bases, 13 bases remained unmatched. Germline CDR1 reads MNHEY; CDR2 reads SMNVEV (reference sequence). CDR3 in amino acids: CASSANRGTSSEQYV. Here the CDR3 DNA reads TGTGCCAGCAGTGCCAACAGGGGAACCTCATCCGAGCAGTACGTC.

This clonotype was seen a single time. The V call is TRBV9, the J call TRBJ1-6, with a possible D match to TRBD1 (5 bases). This CDR3 contains 15 residues. The germline gives CDR1 SGDLS, CDR2 YYNGEE. V was cut by 4 bases and J by 7 bases, with 15 bases left in between. DNA of the CDR3: TGTGCCAGCAGCCCGACCGGGACGGCCAATTCACCCCTCCACTTT. Amino acid sequence: CASSPTGTANSPLHF.

This clonotype has ten or more counts. The rearrangement joins TRBV5-1 to TRBJ1-4, with TRBD1 matching over 8 bases. The CDR3 consists of 16 residues. Germline V gene sequence: CDR1 SGHRS, CDR2 YFSETQ. The junction had 7 bases not matched to a gene; V was cut back by 4 bases and J by 2 bases. The CDR3 DNA follows: TGCGCCAGCAGCCTTGGACAGGGACGGACTAATGAAAAACTGTTTTTT. Translation gives CASSLGQGRTNEKLFF.

Worth noting for this clonotype: One end of the junction varies from germline; a read error may be responsible. This chain links TRBV15 with TRBJ1-1; no clear D gene. Germline V gene lookup returns CDR1 LNHNV and CDR2 YYDKDF (reference sequence). The CDR3 has 15 residues. CDR3 sequence: CATSRDQLRNTGAFF. The CDR3 bases are TGTGCCACCAGCAGAGATCAGTTGCGGAACACTGGAGCTTTCTTT.

This chain uses TRBV5-1 with TRBJ1-1; D gene uncertain. The germline V and J ends were trimmed by 0 bases and 4 bases, with 16 bases remaining between them. Germline values: CDR1 SGHRS, CDR2 YFSETQ. The CDR3 is 16 residues long. The CDR3 region has the DNA TGCGCCAGCAGCTTGGCCCGGGCCGGGTTTTCCACTGAAGCTTTCTTT. Translated: CASSLARAGFSTEAFF.

This clonotype was seen ten or more times. The V gene is TRBV20-1, the J gene TRBJ2-6; D is ambiguous. CDR3 length: 14 residues. Trimming took off 3 bases at V and 1 base at J, with 7 bases between the two ends. CDR1 and CDR2 (germline): DFQATT, SNEGSKA (reference sequence). This chain's CDR3 is CSARVESGANVLTF. The CDR3, as DNA: TGCAGTGCTAGGGTCGAGTCTGGGGCCAACGTCCTGACTTTC.

This clonotype was counted many times. The J gene is TRBJ1-4, the V gene TRBV20-1; perhaps TRBD1 as D (6 bases). V lost 1 base and J lost 4, with 10 bases in between. The CDR3 is made up of 14 amino acids. Germline V gene lookup returns CDR1 DFQATT and CDR2 SNEGSKA (reference sequence). The CDR3: CSARGQAINEKLFF. Here the CDR3 DNA reads TGCAGTGCTAGAGGACAGGCCATTAATGAAAAACTGTTTTTT.

V gene TRBV7-9 combines with J gene TRBJ1-1; tentative D call: TRBD1 (6 bases). The germline CDR1 and CDR2 sequences are SEHNR and FQNEAQ (reference sequence). The V gene lost 4 bases and the J gene lost 9 bases, with 18 bases spanning the gap. The CDR3 is 14 residues long. CDR3 sequence (DNA): TGTGCCAGCAGCTCGTATACAGGGAAGGGGAAAGCTTTCTTT. It is translated as CASSSYTGKGKAFF.

This clonotype has only one observation. This chain uses TRBV10-3 with TRBJ2-6, with D possibly matching TRBD1 (6 bases). The CDR3 is 16 residues long. Trimming cost V 2 bases and J 1 base, with 9 bases left between them. Germline-derived CDR1 and CDR2 are ENHRY and SYGVKD. The CDR3 protein is CAISENRVSGANVLTF. CDR3 nucleotides: TGTGCCATCAGTGAGAACAGGGTATCTGGGGCCAACGTCCTGACTTTC.

The sample holds one count of this clonotype. The chain combines TRBV15 with TRBJ2-3, with no clear D. The CDR3 runs 13 residues. The germline V gene encodes CDR1 LNHNV and CDR2 YYDKDF (reference sequence). The V and J ends lost 3 bases and 5 bases respectively, with 9 bases between them. The CDR3 region has the DNA TGTGCCACCAGCAGGTGGAGAGGAGATACGCAGTATTTT. Translating gives CATSRWRGDTQYF.

In this sample, this clonotype turned up once. This sequence joins TRBV20-1 and TRBJ2-7; D possibly matches TRBD1 or TRBD2 (5 bases each). Germline lookup yields CDR1 DFQATT and CDR2 SNEGSKA (reference sequence). CDR3 length equals 14 residues. The V gene lost 3 bases and the J gene lost 4 bases, with 16 bases spanning the gap. Here the CDR3 reads CSASTGTGGYEQYF. CDR3 bases: TGCAGTGCTAGCACCGGGACGGGCGGGTACGAGCAGTACTTC.

The genes are TRBV20-1 and TRBJ2-1; 9 bases are a match to TRBD1. After removal of 6 bases from V and 4 bases from J, the junction contained 7 bases not matched to a gene. CDR1 DFQATT and CDR2 SNEGSKA come from the germline V gene (reference sequence). The CDR3 is 14 residues long. This CDR3 is CSALGQGEYNEQFF. The CDR3 bases are TGCAGTGCATTGGGACAGGGTGAATACAATGAGCAGTTCTTC.

This clonotype was observed many times. The chain uses TRBV9 and TRBJ1-2; unclear D gene. The V end lost 0 bases, the J end lost 4 bases, and 19 bases lay between the germline ends. The CDR3 runs to 17 residues. Germline CDR1 is SGDLS and CDR2 is YYNGEE. The CDR3 nucleotides are TGTGCCAGCAGCGTAGCTGCAGAAAGGGAAAGGGCCTATGGCTACACCTTC. This sequence encodes CASSVAAERERAYGYTF.

This clonotype was detected many times. The CDR3 spells CASSSSGQSYEQYV. CDR3 sequence (DNA): TGTGCCAGCAGCTCTTCGGGACAATCCTACGAGCAGTACGTC. V usage is TRBV7-9 and J usage is TRBJ2-7; D is perhaps TRBD1 (6 bases). Trimming shortened V by 4 bases and J by 1 base, and 11 bases separated the two germline ends. The CDR3 is 14 amino acids. CDR1 and CDR2 (germline): SEHNR, FQNEAQ (reference sequence).

The V and J genes are TRBV2 and TRBJ1-3; no clear D gene. The CDR3 totals 18 residues. Germline V CDR1 and CDR2: SNHLY, FYNNEI. V lost 6 bases to trimming and J lost 1 base, with 22 bases between them. This CDR3 reads CASSPSSQVVGSGNTIYF. CDR3 bases: TGTGCCAGCAGCCCAAGCAGCCAAGTGGTTGGGTCTGGAAACACCATATATTTT.

The J gene is TRBJ1-5, the V gene TRBV25-1; D is possibly TRBD1 (6 bases). The CDR3 loop spans 13 amino acids. Germline CDR1 MGHDK, CDR2 SYGVNS. The V and J ends lost 8 bases and 0 bases respectively, with 8 bases between them. The CDR3 nucleotides read TGTGCCAGCCAACAGGGTAGCAATCAGCCCCAGCATTTT. Protein: CASQQGSNQPQHF. The full variable domain, with the rest looked up from reference TRBV25-1 and TRBJ1-5, is EADIYQTPRYLVIGTGKKITLECSQTMGHDKMYWYQQDPGMELHLIHYSYGVNSTEKGDLSSESTVSRIRTEHFPLTLESARPSHTSQYLCASQQGSNQPQHFGDGTRLSIL.

In this sample, this clonotype turned up many times. The chain couples TRBV2 to TRBJ1-5; no clear D. Trimming left V 2 bases short and J 2 bases short, with 7 bases between. Per germline, CDR1 SNHLY and CDR2 FYNNEI. This CDR3 region has 14 residues. The CDR3 spells CASSELTGNQPQHF. The DNA for the CDR3 is TGTGCCAGCAGTGAATTGACGGGCAATCAGCCCCAGCATTTT.

V usage is TRBV20-1 and J usage is TRBJ2-1; TRBD1 aligns across 9 bases. Germline CDR1 reads DFQATT; CDR2 reads SNEGSKA (reference sequence). V was clipped by 6 bases and J by 3 bases; unmatched bases: 12. The CDR3 has 16 residues. For the CDR3, the DNA is TGCAGTGCAATCGCGACAGGGGGTAGTCTCTACAATGAGCAGTTCTTC. It translates to CSAIATGGSLYNEQFF.

This chain uses TRBV2 with TRBJ1-1; D remains unclear. Per the germline V gene, CDR1 is SNHLY and CDR2 is FYNNEI. The CDR3 is made up of 13 amino acids. V lost 7 bases and J 1 base, leaving 10 bases between the germline ends. CDR3 in DNA: TGTGCCAGCAACCTACAACAGAACACTGAAGCTTTCTTT. As protein: CASNLQQNTEAFF.